This TCR beta chain is from a study of blood T cell repertoires in COVID-19. Looking at the study overall: Donors in the United States, Italy and Spain gave samples during acute or convalescent COVID-19.

Participants were aged about 18 to 89 years from some 24 US areas. Participants reported their clinical history, and cohort assignment relied on those reports. Per the germline V gene, CDR1 is SGHTA and CDR2 is FQGTGA. The length of the CDR3 is 13 residues. V lost 1 base and J lost 4, with 6 bases in between. In the authors' workflow: How many nucleated cells were present was estimated from reference gene primer amplification. Clones were sequenced by immunoSEQ multiplex PCR, and TCRdb holds only the in-frame ones, with some missing. That table supplies the V and J calls and clone size; D and trimming were determined from the DNA. The data hold 330,000 or so clones, with around 87% observed a single time.

This clonotype was obtained from a man aged 40-55 years in a cohort exposed to, infected with or recovered from COVID-19 (not recorded which). The chain combines TRBV7-3 with TRBJ2-3, with D tentatively TRBD1 (5 bases). The material sequenced was PBMCs or T cells enriched from blood (not recorded which). The CDR3 DNA is TGTGCCAGCAGCTTAAAAGGGGCAGATACGCAGTATTTT. As protein: CASSLKGADTQYF.